What follows is one T cell receptor (beta chain) and its context. Its recognized antigen is unknown. No qualities accompany the bases; no much larger clone lies one base away. The record originates from a study of blood T cell repertoires in COVID-19 (dated by TCRdb to about 2020). For context, the study as a whole: Collaborator samples came from the United States, Italy and Spain and covered acute and convalescent phases of COVID-19. The prospective study material was composed of cDNA or gDNA derived from T cells, B-cell-depleted T cells, or PBMCs. Deeply sampled blood TCRbeta repertoires from subjects exposed to, actively infected with, or recovered from COVID-19 were included in the dataset. A freely available public database, intended as a resource for researchers studying the immune response to SARS-CoV-2, is where the repertoires were released. Samples came from the ongoing ImmuneRACE study (first 160 participants) plus 1,254 subjects from 6 global collaborators. The sample metadata nearly always contained a de-identified subject ID, COVID-19 status, age in years and sex. HLA class I and class II types, where available, came from metadata supplied by the sample provider rather than from assay-based typing. The investigation overall reported the following: The amount of clinical and demographic metadata varied by source and participant and was provided uncurated.

In Seattle, one collaborating source enrolled patients while the infection was active and tracked those patients longitudinally over the course of disease. Each collaborating institution followed its own protocols to collect whole blood in K2EDTA tubes. For TCRbeta analysis, collaborators shipped samples in one of three forms: frozen whole blood, isolated PBMCs, or DNA extracted from either of those sample types. TCRbeta CDR3 regions were amplified from genomic DNA using the immunoSEQ Assay, a bias-controlled multiplex PCR. Per the authors' processing: Nucleated cell counts per sample were estimated from amplification of reference gene primers within the assay. To quantify the absolute abundance of each unique TCRbeta CDR3 rearrangement, sequence reads were collapsed and filtered. Productive Simpson clonality was computed per sample as the square root of Simpson's diversity index over productive rearrangements. Drawn from immuneACCESS, this table holds only the in-frame rearrangements with V and J called that TCRdb kept. Clones are partly lost; checked studies trace under half to an unresolved V gene and leave the rest unexplained. The V and J calls and clone size were taken over from that table, and D and trimming were inferred from the DNA. The sample yields about 350,000 clones; approximately 90% were counted once. Roughly 4% of the sample belongs to the ten largest clones.

The CDR3, cysteine through phenylalanine, is 16 amino acids long. Solely the CDR3 DNA is kept, with 48 bases framed from the first base. V has 6 bases trimmed and J has 4 bases trimmed; junction bases matching no gene number 12. The CDR1 and CDR2 encoded by the germline V gene are MDHEN and SYDVKM. Sequenced sample: peripheral blood. The sequence links TRBV28 to TRBJ2-5, with 9 central nucleotides matching TRBD2. This sequence originates from a woman aged 55-70 years with COVID-19, enrolled during active disease. The nucleotide sequence reads TGTGCCAGCAGCCCCCTCCGCGGGGGGGTTGCAGAGACCCAGTACTTC. This is translated as CASSPLRGGVAETQYF.